A selection of T cell receptor beta chains follows, all from one sample in a study of blood T cell repertoires in COVID-19. TCRdb's table, derived via immunoSEQ multiplex PCR, lists solely in-frame clones and lacks some. In the table there are 450,000 or so clones, 90% of which are singletons. The material sequenced was PBMCs or T cells enriched from blood (not recorded which). Every receptor here comes from a young man who had recovered from COVID-19. Both conserved end residues are part of each CDR3. D genes are given only for firm matches. Not every row has a clone size; where given, it reads once, few, many or a size class.

d_gene: TRBD1; abundance: -; len: 16; v_gene: TRBV27; j_gene: TRBJ1-3; CDR3aa: CASRRTGLSSGNTIYF; CDR3nt: TGTGCCAGCAGGCGGACAGGGCTTTCCTCTGGAAACACCATATATTTT
d_gene: TRBD1; abundance: -; len: 16; v_gene: TRBV5-8; j_gene: TRBJ2-1; CDR3aa: CASSSATGTGDNEQFF; CDR3nt: TGTGCCAGCAGCTCGGCAACCGGGACAGGGGACAATGAGCAGTTCTTC
d_gene: TRBD1; abundance: -; len: 14; v_gene: TRBV7-9; j_gene: TRBJ1-4; CDR3aa: CASSSGQPGEKLFF; CDR3nt: TGTGCCAGCAGCTCGGGACAGCCGGGGGAAAAACTGTTTTTT
d_gene: -; abundance: -; len: 17; v_gene: TRBV5-8; j_gene: TRBJ1-5; CDR3aa: CASSFGRGVAGNQPQHF; CDR3nt: TGTGCCAGCAGCTTTGGCCGGGGGGTTGCGGGCAATCAGCCCCAGCATTTT
d_gene: -; abundance: -; len: 16; v_gene: TRBV9; j_gene: TRBJ1-3; CDR3aa: CASSGRGQLYGNTIYF; CDR3nt: TGTGCCAGCAGCGGCCGAGGACAGCTTTATGGAAACACCATATATTTT
d_gene: TRBD1; abundance: -; len: 18; v_gene: TRBV7-9; j_gene: TRBJ2-2; CDR3aa: CASSSHRRDRGRPGELFF; CDR3nt: TGTGCCAGCAGCTCACACCGCCGGGACAGGGGGCGCCCCGGGGAGCTGTTTTTT
d_gene: -; abundance: -; len: 12; v_gene: TRBV12-3/TRBV12-4; j_gene: TRBJ1-6; CDR3aa: CASSFAGSPLHF; CDR3nt: TGTGCCAGCAGTTTTGCGGGTTCACCCCTCCACTTT
d_gene: -; abundance: -; len: 14; v_gene: TRBV18; j_gene: TRBJ1-1; CDR3aa: CASSRGQGSGEAFF; CDR3nt: TGTGCCAGCTCCCGTGGCCAGGGATCAGGTGAAGCTTTCTTT
d_gene: TRBD1; abundance: -; len: 15; v_gene: TRBV28; j_gene: TRBJ1-4; CDR3aa: CASSSPTAGQAGASF; CDR3nt: TGTGCCAGCAGTTCGCCAACTGCTGGACAGGCAGGAGCTAGCTTT
d_gene: TRBD1; abundance: once; len: 14; v_gene: TRBV6-5; j_gene: TRBJ2-7; CDR3aa: CASSEDRVRYEQYF; CDR3nt: TGTGCCAGCTCAGAGGACAGGGTTCGCTACGAGCAGTACTTC
d_gene: -; abundance: -; len: 15; v_gene: TRBV5-6; j_gene: TRBJ1-5; CDR3aa: CASSLGPRGDQPQHF; CDR3nt: TGTGCCAGCAGCCTGGGTCCCCGGGGGGACCAGCCCCAGCATTTT
d_gene: -; abundance: -; len: 14; v_gene: TRBV20-1; j_gene: TRBJ2-2; CDR3aa: CSASSASGTGELFF; CDR3nt: TGCAGTGCTAGTTCCGCTAGTGGCACCGGGGAGCTGTTTTTT
d_gene: -; abundance: -; len: 15; v_gene: TRBV7-9; j_gene: TRBJ1-5; CDR3aa: CASSLAGSSNQPQHF; CDR3nt: TGTGCCAGCAGCTTAGCAGGGAGTAGCAATCAGCCCCAGCATTTT
d_gene: TRBD1; abundance: -; len: 12; v_gene: TRBV29-1; j_gene: TRBJ1-1; CDR3aa: CSGKQGRTEAFF; CDR3nt: TGCAGCGGGAAACAGGGGAGAACTGAAGCTTTCTTT
d_gene: -; abundance: -; len: 14; v_gene: TRBV2; j_gene: TRBJ2-7; CDR3aa: CASTAQGTWYEQYF; CDR3nt: TGTGCCAGCACCGCCCAGGGGACGTGGTACGAGCAGTACTTC
d_gene: -; abundance: -; len: 13; v_gene: TRBV7-9; j_gene: TRBJ1-4; CDR3aa: CASSLQRGEKLFF; CDR3nt: TGTGCCAGCAGCTTACAGCGAGGGGAAAAACTGTTTTTT
d_gene: TRBD1; abundance: -; len: 13; v_gene: TRBV12-3/TRBV12-4; j_gene: TRBJ1-5; CDR3aa: CASSSGGDQPQHF; CDR3nt: TGTGCCAGCAGTTCAGGGGGAGATCAGCCCCAGCATTTT
d_gene: TRBD1; abundance: -; len: 16; v_gene: TRBV7-9; j_gene: TRBJ1-6; CDR3aa: CASSLVVQGAFPPLHF; CDR3nt: TGTGCCAGCAGCTTAGTAGTGCAGGGGGCCTTCCCACCCCTCCACTTT
d_gene: TRBD1; abundance: -; len: 14; v_gene: TRBV15; j_gene: TRBJ1-2; CDR3aa: CATRPGQGARGYTF; CDR3nt: TGTGCCACCAGACCCGGACAGGGAGCAAGGGGCTACACCTTC
d_gene: -; abundance: -; len: 18; v_gene: TRBV10-3; j_gene: TRBJ1-4; CDR3aa: CAISERSGGLTTNEKLFF; CDR3nt: TGTGCCATCAGTGAAAGGTCGGGAGGGCTAACAACTAATGAAAAACTGTTTTTT
d_gene: -; abundance: -; len: 15; v_gene: TRBV30; j_gene: TRBJ2-5; CDR3aa: CAWAHPTGKKETQYF; CDR3nt: TGTGCCTGGGCTCACCCGACAGGAAAGAAAGAGACCCAGTACTTC
d_gene: -; abundance: -; len: 14; v_gene: TRBV2; j_gene: TRBJ1-4; CDR3aa: CASYYRSSGEKLFF; CDR3nt: TGTGCCAGCTATTACAGGTCCTCTGGGGAAAAACTGTTTTTT
d_gene: -; abundance: -; len: 13; v_gene: TRBV7-3; j_gene: TRBJ1-1; CDR3aa: CASSLGANTEAFF; CDR3nt: TGTGCCAGCAGCTTAGGGGCGAACACTGAAGCTTTCTTT
d_gene: -; abundance: -; len: 14; v_gene: TRBV11-3; j_gene: TRBJ1-2; CDR3aa: CASSLGGRSYGYTF; CDR3nt: TGTGCCAGCAGCTTGGGGGGGCGCTCCTATGGCTACACCTTC
d_gene: TRBD1; abundance: -; len: 16; v_gene: TRBV30; j_gene: TRBJ1-5; CDR3aa: CAWSRPGTGNNQPQHF; CDR3nt: TGTGCCTGGAGCCGTCCCGGGACAGGGAACAATCAGCCCCAGCATTTT
d_gene: -; abundance: -; len: 15; v_gene: TRBV9; j_gene: TRBJ2-7; CDR3aa: CASSGTYGVWAEQYF; CDR3nt: TGTGCCAGCAGCGGGACCTACGGGGTTTGGGCCGAGCAGTACTTC
d_gene: -; abundance: -; len: 13; v_gene: TRBV28; j_gene: TRBJ2-7; CDR3aa: CASTLSGAYEQYF; CDR3nt: TGTGCCAGCACTTTATCGGGAGCCTACGAGCAGTACTTC
d_gene: TRBD1; abundance: once; len: 16; v_gene: TRBV18; j_gene: TRBJ1-1; CDR3aa: CASSRSEGALGTEAFF; CDR3nt: TGTGCCAGCTCACGGTCCGAGGGGGCATTGGGTACTGAAGCTTTCTTT
d_gene: TRBD1; abundance: -; len: 15; v_gene: TRBV6-5; j_gene: TRBJ1-2; CDR3aa: CASSPPGTGIYGYTF; CDR3nt: TGTGCCAGCAGTCCTCCCGGGACAGGCATCTATGGCTACACCTTC
d_gene: -; abundance: -; len: 14; v_gene: TRBV5-6; j_gene: TRBJ2-7; CDR3aa: CASSFMGGAYEQYF; CDR3nt: TGTGCCAGCAGCTTTATGGGGGGTGCTTACGAGCAGTACTTC
d_gene: -; abundance: -; len: 13; v_gene: TRBV7-2; j_gene: TRBJ1-2; CDR3aa: CASTDRQNYGYTF; CDR3nt: TGTGCCAGCACCGATAGACAGAACTATGGCTACACCTTC
d_gene: -; abundance: -; len: 13; v_gene: TRBV5-1; j_gene: TRBJ1-1; CDR3aa: CASSGRVNTEAFF; CDR3nt: TGCGCCAGCAGCGGGAGGGTGAACACTGAAGCTTTCTTT
d_gene: -; abundance: -; len: 11; v_gene: TRBV12-3/TRBV12-4; j_gene: TRBJ1-2; CDR3aa: CASSLSSGYTF; CDR3nt: TGTGCCAGCAGTTTGTCATCTGGCTACACCTTC
d_gene: -; abundance: -; len: 15; v_gene: TRBV9; j_gene: TRBJ1-1; CDR3aa: CASSVAPQGLRGAFF; CDR3nt: TGTGCCAGCAGCGTAGCGCCACAGGGACTAAGGGGAGCTTTCTTT
d_gene: -; abundance: -; len: 18; v_gene: TRBV6-1; j_gene: TRBJ1-3; CDR3aa: CASSEALMGQGSGNTIYF; CDR3nt: TGTGCCAGCAGTGAAGCGCTGATGGGGCAAGGTTCTGGAAACACCATATATTTT
d_gene: -; abundance: -; len: 16; v_gene: TRBV4-1; j_gene: TRBJ1-5; CDR3aa: CASSQVGRSGNQPQHF; CDR3nt: TGCGCCAGCAGCCAAGTGGGGCGGAGTGGCAATCAGCCCCAGCATTTT
d_gene: -; abundance: -; len: 12; v_gene: TRBV15; j_gene: TRBJ1-5; CDR3aa: CATSRDLQPQHF; CDR3nt: TGTGCCACCAGCAGAGATCTTCAGCCCCAGCATTTT
d_gene: TRBD1; abundance: -; len: 12; v_gene: TRBV27; j_gene: TRBJ1-1; CDR3aa: CASSFGQGRTFF; CDR3nt: TGTGCCAGCAGTTTCGGACAGGGAAGAACTTTCTTT
d_gene: TRBD1; abundance: -; len: 15; v_gene: TRBV9; j_gene: TRBJ2-1; CDR3aa: CASSLRDRGHNEQFF; CDR3nt: TGTGCCAGCAGCCTACGGGACAGGGGGCACAATGAGCAGTTCTTC
d_gene: -; abundance: -; len: 15; v_gene: TRBV18; j_gene: TRBJ2-3; CDR3aa: CASSSLYPSTDTQYF; CDR3nt: TGTGCCAGCTCATCACTATATCCTAGCACAGATACGCAGTATTTT
d_gene: -; abundance: once; len: 15; v_gene: TRBV19; j_gene: TRBJ1-5; CDR3aa: CASSIGQSGNQPQHF; CDR3nt: TGTGCCAGTAGTATTGGGCAGTCAGGAAATCAGCCCCAGCATTTT
d_gene: -; abundance: once; len: 12; v_gene: TRBV19; j_gene: TRBJ1-5; CDR3aa: CASSRGSQPQHF; CDR3nt: TGTGCCAGTAGTCGAGGAAGTCAGCCCCAGCATTTT